This is a list of T cell receptor beta chains from one sample in a study of T-cell memory formation after mild COVID-19. TCRdb analysed the 5' RACE reads with MiXCR anew, one entry per CDR3 protein. This sample has about 100,000 distinct CDR3 sequences, with 11% found just once. The sample was PBMCs or a T cell subset sorted from them (not recorded which). The source is a man younger than 30 who had mild COVID-19 (a few samples of this study predate the infection). Cell type and time point are not known. Both conserved end residues are part of each CDR3. The D gene is left open where the match is weak. The size of a clone is reported for some rows only, either as once, few or many, or as a class for expanded clones.

>NA|NA|TRBJ2-3|TRBV6-5
CASSYTISTDTQYF
TGTGCCAGCAGTTACACTATTTCGACAGATACGCAGTATTTT
>few|TRBD1|TRBJ1-5|TRBV7-9
CASSQTGGRSQPQHF
TGTGCCAGCAGCCAAACAGGGGGCCGGAGTCAGCCCCAGCATTTT
>NA|NA|TRBJ2-7|TRBV4-3
CASSQESTLAVGEQYF
TGCGCCAGCAGCCAAGAATCAACACTAGCAGTGGGCGAGCAGTACTTC
>NA|NA|TRBJ2-6|TRBV7-6
CASSLATSGANVLTF
TGTGCCAGCAGCTTAGCGACGTCTGGAGCCAACGTCCTGACTTTC
>few|TRBD1|TRBJ2-2|TRBV6-2/TRBV6-3
CASTRQGKNTGELFF
TGTGCCAGCACCCGACAGGGAAAGAACACCGGGGAGCTGTTTTTT
>NA|TRBD2|TRBJ2-1|TRBV5-1
CASSLWGGSRGNEQFF
TGCGCCAGCAGCTTGTGGGGGGGAAGCCGAGGGAATGAGCAGTTCTTC
>few|NA|TRBJ2-3|TRBV5-5
CASRTRGTQYF
TGTGCCAGCAGGACGAGAGGGACGCAGTATTTT
>few|TRBD1|TRBJ2-5|TRBV7-8
CASSSRDREYETQYF
TGTGCCAGCAGCTCCCGGGACAGGGAGTACGAGACCCAGTACTTC
>NA|TRBD2|TRBJ2-1|TRBV7-9
CASSTSGGRGEQFF
TGTGCCAGCAGCACTAGCGGGGGCAGAGGGGAGCAGTTCTTC
>few|TRBD2|TRBJ2-1|TRBV28
CASGSGGAGTYNEQFF
TGTGCCAGCGGTAGCGGGGGGGCCGGAACCTACAATGAGCAGTTCTTC
>few|NA|TRBJ1-5|TRBV28
CASSLPVTGNQPQHF
TGTGCCAGCAGTTTACCGGTCACCGGGAATCAGCCCCAGCATTTT
>NA|NA|TRBJ2-5|TRBV12-3/TRBV12-4
CASSLYVQETQYF
TGTGCCAGCAGTTTATACGTCCAAGAGACCCAGTACTTC
>NA|TRBD1|TRBJ2-2|TRBV24-1
CATSGVDRGLWTGELFF
TGTGCCACCAGTGGTGTCGACAGGGGGCTTTGGACCGGGGAGCTGTTTTTT
>NA|NA|TRBJ2-6|TRBV7-8
CASSFIEGKSGANVLTF
TGTGCCAGCAGCTTTATCGAGGGGAAGTCTGGGGCCAACGTCCTGACTTTC
>NA|TRBD2|TRBJ2-7|TRBV11-2
CASTEVASGGVQYF
TGTGCCAGCACCGAGGTGGCTAGCGGCGGCGTGCAGTACTTC
>NA|NA|TRBJ2-7|TRBV27
CASSPLEERGEQYF
TGTGCCAGCAGTCCCCTCGAGGAAAGGGGCGAGCAGTACTTC
>NA|NA|TRBJ2-1|TRBV7-2
CASSFLVSYNEQFF
TGTGCCAGCAGCTTTTTAGTCTCCTACAATGAGCAGTTCTTC
>many|NA|TRBJ2-7|TRBV6-5
CASSYGASSQYEQYF
TGTGCCAGCAGTTACGGCGCTAGCAGTCAATACGAGCAGTACTTC
>NA|NA|TRBJ1-6|TRBV3-1
CASSQNPVTPLRPPLHF
TGTGCCAGCAGCCAAAACCCCGTCACCCCTCTCAGGCCACCCCTCCACTTT
>NA|NA|TRBJ1-3|TRBV7-9
CASSSTGSPAGNTIYF
TGTGCCAGCAGCTCAACAGGCTCGCCTGCGGGGAACACCATATATTTT
>many|NA|TRBJ2-1|TRBV6-6
CASSPRRAEQFF
TGTGCCAGCAGTCCTCGCAGGGCTGAGCAGTTCTTC
>many|TRBD1|TRBJ2-7|TRBV27
CASSRTGYEQYF
TGTGCCAGCAGCCGGACAGGGTACGAGCAGTACTTC
>few|NA|TRBJ1-1|TRBV27
CASSSDATEAFF
TGTGCCAGCAGTTCCGATGCCACTGAAGCTTTCTTT
>NA|TRBD1|TRBJ1-4|TRBV7-6
CASSLATGTATNEKLFF
TGTGCCAGCAGCTTAGCGACCGGGACAGCAACTAATGAAAAACTGTTTTTT
>NA|NA|TRBJ2-1|TRBV19
CASSTGVTEQFF
TGTGCCAGTAGTACGGGGGTGACAGAGCAGTTCTTC
>few|NA|TRBJ2-1|TRBV7-2
CASSLTPGNEQFF
TGTGCCAGCAGCTTAACTCCCGGCAATGAGCAGTTCTTC
>NA|NA|TRBJ2-1|TRBV7-8
CASSLGMLAPSNEQFF
TGTGCCAGCAGCTTAGGTATGCTAGCGCCGTCCAATGAGCAGTTCTTC
>NA|TRBD1|TRBJ1-1|TRBV11-2
CASSLGDRGLEDEAFF
TGTGCCAGCAGCTTGGGTGACAGGGGGCTGGAGGATGAAGCTTTCTTT
>few|NA|TRBJ2-5|TRBV11-2
CASREEFGETQYF
TGTGCCAGCAGGGAAGAGTTCGGAGAGACCCAGTACTTC
>many|NA|TRBJ1-3|TRBV18
CASSPPYRTISGNTIYF
TGTGCCAGCTCACCACCGTACAGGACGATCTCTGGAAACACCATATATTTT
>few|NA|TRBJ1-1|TRBV12-3/TRBV12-4
CASRGDGSMNTEAFF
TGTGCCAGCAGGGGGGACGGTAGCATGAACACTGAAGCTTTCTTT
>NA|NA|TRBJ2-5|TRBV15
CATSGPLVQETQYF
TGTGCCACCAGCGGACCGCTGGTCCAAGAGACCCAGTACTTC
>NA|NA|TRBJ1-2|TRBV7-9
CASSSLGYTF
TGTGCCAGCAGCTCCCTAGGCTACACCTTC
>many|NA|TRBJ2-1|TRBV7-6
CASSSWAGISAEQFF
TGTGCCAGCAGCTCGTGGGCCGGGATTTCAGCTGAGCAGTTCTTC
>NA|TRBD2|TRBJ2-2|TRBV5-1
CASSLGLAGVSGELFF
TGCGCCAGCAGCTTGGGACTAGCGGGAGTGTCCGGGGAGCTGTTTTTT
>NA|TRBD2|TRBJ2-7|TRBV18
CASSPGTSGGAGLEQYF
TGTGCCAGCTCACCAGGGACTAGCGGGGGGGCCGGGCTCGAGCAGTACTTC
>few|TRBD2|TRBJ2-3|TRBV3-1
CASSQGRLTSGGGDTQYF
TGTGCCAGCAGCCAAGGCCGCTTGACTAGCGGGGGAGGAGATACGCAGTATTTT
>NA|NA|TRBJ1-5|TRBV20-1
CSANDILAPNQPQHF
TGCAGTGCTAATGATATTTTGGCACCGAATCAGCCCCAGCATTTT
>many|NA|TRBJ2-3|TRBV4-3
CASSQDSVGGNTDTQYF
TGCGCCAGCAGCCAAGATTCGGTCGGGGGAAACACAGATACGCAGTATTTT
>many|NA|TRBJ2-1|TRBV29-1
CSVEEDRGRSYNEQFF
TGCAGCGTTGAAGAAGATCGCGGGCGCTCCTACAATGAGCAGTTCTTC
>few|TRBD2|TRBJ2-3|TRBV9
CASSVLAGESTDTQYF
TGTGCCAGCAGCGTCCTAGCGGGGGAGAGCACAGATACGCAGTATTTT
>NA|TRBD1|TRBJ2-7|TRBV7-9
CASSSGTGWYEQYF
TGTGCCAGCAGTTCCGGGACAGGGTGGTACGAGCAGTACTTC
>few|NA|TRBJ1-1|TRBV6-2/TRBV6-3
CASREEEGTEAFF
TGTGCCAGCAGGGAAGAGGAAGGCACTGAAGCTTTCTTT
>NA|NA|TRBJ1-5|TRBV5-1
CANREVILMHF
TGCGCCAACAGGGAAGTGATCCTAATGCATTTT
>NA|NA|TRBJ2-1|TRBV7-9
CASSPKGVGGNEQFF
TGTGCCAGCAGCCCTAAGGGAGTGGGGGGCAATGAGCAGTTCTTC
>NA|TRBD2|TRBJ2-5|TRBV15
CATSRGASGPQETQYF
TGTGCCACCAGCAGAGGGGCTAGCGGACCTCAAGAGACCCAGTACTTC
>NA|TRBD1|TRBJ2-7|TRBV5-4
CASSPDRVGYEQYF
TGTGCCAGCAGCCCCGACAGGGTGGGCTACGAGCAGTACTTC
>NA|NA|TRBJ2-1|TRBV27
CASSPMLGDENQIF
TGTGCCAGCAGCCCCATGCTGGGGGACGAAAATCAGATCTTC
>few|TRBD2|TRBJ2-1|TRBV27
CASRVAGAGNEQFF
TGTGCCAGCAGAGTAGCGGGGGCTGGAAATGAGCAGTTCTTC
>NA|TRBD1|TRBJ1-1|TRBV7-9
CASSPPTGRSPMNTEAFF
TGTGCCAGCAGCCCCCCGACAGGGAGGTCGCCGATGAACACTGAAGCTTTCTTT
>NA|NA|TRBJ2-1|TRBV24-1
CATSDPSSGASKNEQFF
TGTGCCACCAGTGACCCCTCCTCGGGGGCAAGTAAGAATGAGCAGTTCTTC
>few|TRBD1|TRBJ1-2|TRBV7-8
CASSVRDRDIYGYTF
TGTGCCAGCAGCGTCCGGGACAGAGATATCTATGGCTACACCTTC
>NA|NA|TRBJ2-1|TRBV6-5
CASSYGRGSYNEQFF
TGTGCCAGCAGTTACGGACGGGGCTCCTACAATGAGCAGTTCTTC
>few|TRBD2|TRBJ2-1|TRBV4-1
CASSQEGSGEYNEQFF
TGCGCCAGCAGCCAAGAAGGGAGCGGGGAATACAATGAGCAGTTCTTC